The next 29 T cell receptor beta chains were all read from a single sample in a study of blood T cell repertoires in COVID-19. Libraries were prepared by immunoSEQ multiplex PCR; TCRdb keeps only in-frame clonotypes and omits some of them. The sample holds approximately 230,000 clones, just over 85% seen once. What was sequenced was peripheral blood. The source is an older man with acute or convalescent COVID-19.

CDR3 in amino acids: CASSLQGDQPQHF. The CDR3 DNA reads as TGTGCCAGCAGCTTACAAGGGGATCAGCCCCAGCATTTT. The genes are TRBV7-9 and TRBJ1-5; D possibly corresponds to TRBD1 (5 bases). Germline CDR1 reads SEHNR; CDR2 reads FQNEAQ (reference sequence). CDR3 size: 13 residues. V was trimmed by 2 bases and J by 5 bases, leaving 7 bases between them.

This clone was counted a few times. CDR3 bases: TGTGCCAGCAGCCCAGGACTAGCGGGAGGCACCCAGTACTTC. Protein product: CASSPGLAGGTQYF. The chain combines TRBV5-6 with TRBJ2-5, with 14 bases lining up with TRBD2. The CDR3 loop spans 14 amino acids. CDR1 is SGHDT, CDR2 YYEEEE, per germline. V gave up 4 bases and J gave up 8 bases; unmatched junction bases: 4.

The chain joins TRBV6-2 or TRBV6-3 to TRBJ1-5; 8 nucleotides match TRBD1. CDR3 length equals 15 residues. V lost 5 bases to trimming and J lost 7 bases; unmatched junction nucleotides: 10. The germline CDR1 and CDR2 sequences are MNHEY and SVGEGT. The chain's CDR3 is CASSLRDRRDQPQHF. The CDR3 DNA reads TGTGCCAGCAGTCTCCGGGACAGGCGTGACCAGCCCCAGCATTTT.

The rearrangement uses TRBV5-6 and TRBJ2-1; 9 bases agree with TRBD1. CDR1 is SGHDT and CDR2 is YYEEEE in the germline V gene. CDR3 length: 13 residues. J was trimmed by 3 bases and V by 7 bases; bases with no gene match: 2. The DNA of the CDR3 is TGTGCCAGCCGGGACAGGGACTACAATGAGCAGTTCTTC. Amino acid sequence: CASRDRDYNEQFF.

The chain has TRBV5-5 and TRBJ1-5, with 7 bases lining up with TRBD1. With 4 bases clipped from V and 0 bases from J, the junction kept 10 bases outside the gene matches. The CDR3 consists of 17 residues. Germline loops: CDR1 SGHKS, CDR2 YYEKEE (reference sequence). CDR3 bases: TGTGCCAGCAGCCCCACGGGTAGGGGGCGTAGCAATCAGCCCCAGCATTTT. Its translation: CASSPTGRGRSNQPQHF.

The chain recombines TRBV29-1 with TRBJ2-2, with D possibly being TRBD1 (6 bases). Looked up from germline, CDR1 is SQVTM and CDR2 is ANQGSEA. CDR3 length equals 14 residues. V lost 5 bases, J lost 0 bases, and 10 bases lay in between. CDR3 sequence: CSVPGQTNTGELFF. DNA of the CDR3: TGCAGCGTTCCCGGACAGACGAACACCGGGGAGCTGTTTTTT.

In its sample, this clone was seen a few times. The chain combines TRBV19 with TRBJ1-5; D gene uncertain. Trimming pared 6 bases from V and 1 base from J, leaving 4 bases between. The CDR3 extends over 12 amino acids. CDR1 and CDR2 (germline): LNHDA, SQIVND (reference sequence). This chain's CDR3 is CASSPSNQPQHF. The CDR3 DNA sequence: TGTGCCAGTAGCCCAAGCAATCAGCCCCAGCATTTT. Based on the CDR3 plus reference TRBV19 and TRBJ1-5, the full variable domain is DGGITQSPKYLFRKEGQNVTLSCEQNLNHDAMYWYRQDPGQGLRLIYYSQIVNDFQKGDIAEGYSVSREKKESFPLTVTSAQKNPTAFYLCASSPSNQPQHFGDGTRLSIL.

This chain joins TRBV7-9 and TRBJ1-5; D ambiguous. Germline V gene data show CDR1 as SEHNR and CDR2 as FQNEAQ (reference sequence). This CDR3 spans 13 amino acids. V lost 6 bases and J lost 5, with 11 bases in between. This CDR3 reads CASSSESHQPQHF. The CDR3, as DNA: TGTGCCAGCAGTTCCGAAAGCCATCAGCCCCAGCATTTT.

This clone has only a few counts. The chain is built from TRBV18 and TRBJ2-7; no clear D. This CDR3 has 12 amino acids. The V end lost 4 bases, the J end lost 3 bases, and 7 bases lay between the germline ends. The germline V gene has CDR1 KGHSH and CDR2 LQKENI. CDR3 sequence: CASSQQDYEQYF. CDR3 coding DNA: TGTGCCAGCTCACAGCAGGACTACGAGCAGTACTTC.

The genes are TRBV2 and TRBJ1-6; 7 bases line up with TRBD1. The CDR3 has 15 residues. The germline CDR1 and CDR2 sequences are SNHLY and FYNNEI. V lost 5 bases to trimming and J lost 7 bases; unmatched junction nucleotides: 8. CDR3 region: CASSLDRVYNSPLHF. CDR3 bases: TGTGCCAGCAGTCTTGACAGGGTCTACAATTCACCCCTCCACTTT.

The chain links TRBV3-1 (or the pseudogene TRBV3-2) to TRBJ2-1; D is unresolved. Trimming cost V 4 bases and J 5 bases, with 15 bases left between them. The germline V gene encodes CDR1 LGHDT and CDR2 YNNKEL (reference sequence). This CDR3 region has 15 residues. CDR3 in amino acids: CASSPRHPSNNEQFF. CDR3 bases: TGTGCCAGCAGCCCCAGACACCCCAGCAACAATGAGCAGTTCTTC.

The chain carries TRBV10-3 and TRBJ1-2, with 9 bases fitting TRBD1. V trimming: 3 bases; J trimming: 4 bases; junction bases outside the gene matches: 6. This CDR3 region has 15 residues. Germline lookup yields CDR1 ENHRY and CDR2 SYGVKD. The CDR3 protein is CAISDTGGEGYGYTF. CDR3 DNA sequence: TGTGCCATCAGTGACACAGGGGGCGAGGGCTATGGCTACACCTTC.

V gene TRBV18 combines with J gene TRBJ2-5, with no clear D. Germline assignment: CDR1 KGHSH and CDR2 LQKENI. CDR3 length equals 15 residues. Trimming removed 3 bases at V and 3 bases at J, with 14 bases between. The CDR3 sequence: CASSPPTWNEETQYF. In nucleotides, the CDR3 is TGTGCCAGCTCACCCCCGACATGGAATGAAGAGACCCAGTACTTC.

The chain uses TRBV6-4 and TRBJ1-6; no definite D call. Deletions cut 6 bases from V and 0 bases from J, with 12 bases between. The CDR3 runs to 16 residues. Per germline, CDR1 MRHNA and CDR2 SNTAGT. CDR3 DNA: TGTGCCAGCAGATCGGACTCGAGCTCCTATAATTCACCCCTCCACTTT. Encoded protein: CASRSDSSSYNSPLHF.

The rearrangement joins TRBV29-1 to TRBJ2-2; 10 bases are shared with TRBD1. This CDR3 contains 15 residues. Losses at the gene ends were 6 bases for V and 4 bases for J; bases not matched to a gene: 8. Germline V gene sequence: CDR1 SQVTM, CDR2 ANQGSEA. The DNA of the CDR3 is TGCAGCGTCATTGACAGGGGGCGCGGCACCGGGGAGCTGTTTTTT. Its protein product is CSVIDRGRGTGELFF.

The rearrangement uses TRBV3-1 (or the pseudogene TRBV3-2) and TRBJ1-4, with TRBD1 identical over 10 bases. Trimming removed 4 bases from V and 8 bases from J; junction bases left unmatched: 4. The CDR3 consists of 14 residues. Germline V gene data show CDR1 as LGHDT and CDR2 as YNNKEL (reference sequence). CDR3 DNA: TGTGCCAGCAGCCGTCCGGGACAGGGGGAAAAACTGTTTTTT. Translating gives CASSRPGQGEKLFF.

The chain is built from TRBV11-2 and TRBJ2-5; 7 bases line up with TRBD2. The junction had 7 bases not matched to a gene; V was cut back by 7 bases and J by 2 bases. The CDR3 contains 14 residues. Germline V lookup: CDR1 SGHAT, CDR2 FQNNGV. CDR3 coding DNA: TGTGCCAGCACCCCCCGGGACTATCAAGAGACCCAGTACTTC. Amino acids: CASTPRDYQETQYF.

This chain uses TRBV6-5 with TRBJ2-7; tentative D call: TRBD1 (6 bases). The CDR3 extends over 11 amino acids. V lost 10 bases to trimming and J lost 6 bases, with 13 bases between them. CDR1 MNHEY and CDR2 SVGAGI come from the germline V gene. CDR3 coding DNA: TGTGCCACCGGGACAATGCTCGAGCAGTACTTC. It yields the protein CATGTMLEQYF.

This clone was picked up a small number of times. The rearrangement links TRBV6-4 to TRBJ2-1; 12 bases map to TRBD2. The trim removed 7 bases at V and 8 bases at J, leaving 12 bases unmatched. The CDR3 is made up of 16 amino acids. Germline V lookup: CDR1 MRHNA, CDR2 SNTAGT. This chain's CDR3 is CASTRRLAGEGDEQFF. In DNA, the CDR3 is TGTGCCAGCACCCGGCGACTAGCGGGGGAGGGGGATGAGCAGTTCTTC.

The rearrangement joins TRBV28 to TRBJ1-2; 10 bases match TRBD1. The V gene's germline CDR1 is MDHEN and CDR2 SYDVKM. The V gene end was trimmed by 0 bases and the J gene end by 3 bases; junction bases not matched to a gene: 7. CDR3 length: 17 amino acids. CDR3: CASSLWGDRGQHYGYTF. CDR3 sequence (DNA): TGTGCCAGCAGTTTATGGGGCGACAGGGGGCAGCACTATGGCTACACCTTC.

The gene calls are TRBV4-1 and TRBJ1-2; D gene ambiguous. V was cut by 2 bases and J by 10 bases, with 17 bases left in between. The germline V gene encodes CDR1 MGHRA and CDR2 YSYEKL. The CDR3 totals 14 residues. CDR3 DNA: TGCGCCAGCAGCCAAAGACTTAGCAGCAGATCCTACACCTTC. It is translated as CASSQRLSSRSYTF.

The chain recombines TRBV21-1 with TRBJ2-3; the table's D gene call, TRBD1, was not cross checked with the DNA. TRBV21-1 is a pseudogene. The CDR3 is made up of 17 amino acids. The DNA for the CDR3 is TGTGCCAGCAGCAGATCCGGGACAGCCACTAGCACAGATACGCAGTATTTT. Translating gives CASSRSGTATSTDTQYF.

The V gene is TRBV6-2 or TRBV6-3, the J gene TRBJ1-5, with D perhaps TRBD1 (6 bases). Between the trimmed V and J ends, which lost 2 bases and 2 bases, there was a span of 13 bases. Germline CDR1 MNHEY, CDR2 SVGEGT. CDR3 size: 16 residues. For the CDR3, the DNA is TGTGCCAGCAGTTACCCGGGGGGCGCGGGCAATCAGCCCCAGCATTTT. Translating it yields CASSYPGGAGNQPQHF.

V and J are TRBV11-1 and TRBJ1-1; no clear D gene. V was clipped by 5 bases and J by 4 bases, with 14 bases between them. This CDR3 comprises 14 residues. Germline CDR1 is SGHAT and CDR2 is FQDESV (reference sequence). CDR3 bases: TGTGCCAGCAGCCCTAGCTTAGGAGGCACTGAAGCTTTCTTT. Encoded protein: CASSPSLGGTEAFF.

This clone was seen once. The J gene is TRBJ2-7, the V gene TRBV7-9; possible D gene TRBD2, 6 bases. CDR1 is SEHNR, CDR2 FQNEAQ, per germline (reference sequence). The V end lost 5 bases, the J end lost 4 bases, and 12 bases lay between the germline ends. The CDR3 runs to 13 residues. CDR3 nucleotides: TGTGCCAGCAGCGACCTGGCGGGATACGAGCAGTACTTC. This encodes CASSDLAGYEQYF. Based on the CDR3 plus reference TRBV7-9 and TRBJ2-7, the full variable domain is DTGVSQNPRHKITKRGQNVTFRCDPISEHNRLYWYRQTLGQGPEFLTYFQNEAQLEKSRLLSDRFSAERPKGSFSTLEIQRTEQGDSAMYLCASSDLAGYEQYFGPGTRLTVT.

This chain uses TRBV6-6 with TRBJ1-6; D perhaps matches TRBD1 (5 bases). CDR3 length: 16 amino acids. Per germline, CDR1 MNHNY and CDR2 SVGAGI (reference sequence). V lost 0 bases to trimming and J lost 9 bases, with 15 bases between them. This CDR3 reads CASSYSGGAEISPLHF. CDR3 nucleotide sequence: TGTGCCAGCAGTTACTCGGGAGGGGCAGAGATTTCACCCCTCCACTTT.

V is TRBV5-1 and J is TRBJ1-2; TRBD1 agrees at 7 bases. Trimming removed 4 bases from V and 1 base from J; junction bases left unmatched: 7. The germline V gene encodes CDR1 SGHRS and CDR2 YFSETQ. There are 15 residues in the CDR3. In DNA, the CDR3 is TGCGCCAGCAGCCCCGAAGGGACAGTTAACTATGGCTACACCTTC. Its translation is CASSPEGTVNYGYTF.

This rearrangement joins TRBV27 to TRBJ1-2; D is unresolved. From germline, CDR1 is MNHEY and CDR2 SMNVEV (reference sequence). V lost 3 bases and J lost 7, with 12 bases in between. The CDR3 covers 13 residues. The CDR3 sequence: CASSFSADGGYTF. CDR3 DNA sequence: TGTGCCAGCAGTTTCAGCGCGGATGGTGGCTACACCTTC.

This CDR3 reads CASSPGQGASGYTF. CDR3 sequence (DNA): TGTGCCAGCTCACCGGGACAGGGGGCATCCGGCTACACCTTC. This chain uses TRBV18 with TRBJ1-2, with TRBD1 matching over 12 bases. The V and J ends lost 3 bases and 8 bases, in that order; junction bases with no gene match: 4. Germline V gene sequence: CDR1 KGHSH, CDR2 LQKENI. The CDR3 is 14 residues long.